This T cell receptor beta chain was retrieved from a study of blood T cell repertoires in COVID-19. Overall study context: Nucleic acid was either cDNA or gDNA, and it came from T cells, B-cell-depleted T cells, or PBMCs.

Per the authors' pipeline: Counts of nucleated cells, estimated from reference gene primer amplification, were obtained. Sequencing was performed with immunoSEQ multiplex PCR; in TCRdb, only in-frame clones are kept and a portion is missing. V and J calls and clone size are as listed in that table; D and trimming were resolved from the DNA. The sample gives about 390,000 clones, more than 70% of which show up once; 2% to 2.5% is in the top ten. Trimming pared 2 bases from V and 1 base from J, leaving 8 bases between. The CDR3 length is 14 residues. From germline, CDR1 is SGHTA and CDR2 FQGTGA. About this clone: This CDR3 is also generated by other DNA sequences in the sample.

The chain has TRBV7-3 and TRBJ1-1, with D maybe TRBD1 (5 bases). Sequenced input: peripheral blood. This TCR was recovered from a woman aged 60 to 75 with COVID-19, enrolled during active disease. The CDR3 loop reads CASSLLGGNTEAFF. The CDR3 region has the DNA TGTGCCAGCAGCTTACTCGGGGGGAACACTGAAGCTTTCTTT. The full variable domain, rest sourced from reference TRBV7-3 and TRBJ1-1, is GAGVSQTPSNKVTEKGKYVELRCDPISGHTALYWYRQSLGQGPEFLIYFQGTGAADDSGLPNDRFFAVRPEGSVSTLKIQRTERGDSAVYLCASSLLGGNTEAFFGQGTRLTVV.